Each of the 10 T cell receptor beta chains below was sequenced from the same sample in a study of regulatory T cells in long-lasting Graves disease. Time point of the sample: newly diagnosed GD, antithyroid drugs for less than 3 months. Extracted PBMC RNA gave rise to the TCR library. TCR beta libraries were built with iRepertoire HTBI primers and Arm-PCR of CDR3 regions. In TCRdb, the multiplex PCR reads were re-called with MiXCR into one record per CDR3 protein. The table includes about 560,000 distinct CDR3 sequences, around 16% detected once. This same sample was also part of a study on T cells in Graves' hyperthyroidism and ophthalmopathy.

The input for sequencing was peripheral blood mononuclear cells (PBMCs), taken at new diagnosis, from a patient treated with antithyroid drugs. These receptors came from a man younger than 35 with Graves disease.

This clonotype was seen many times. The gene calls are TRBV12-3 or TRBV12-4 and TRBJ2-5; 8 bases fit TRBD1. The CDR3 contains 15 residues. Trimming took 5 bases from V and 4 from J; bases not matched to a gene: 9. The chain's CDR3 is CASSRAGGRGETQYF. CDR3 DNA: TGTGCCAGCAGTCGGGCAGGGGGCCGAGGAGAGACCCAGTACTTC.

The genes are TRBV30 and TRBJ1-4; weak D call: TRBD1 (6 bases). This CDR3 comprises 17 residues. Germline CDR1 is GTSNPN and CDR2 is SVGIG (reference sequence). V was pared by 8 bases and J by 0 bases, with 22 bases between. CDR3 bases: TGTGCCGGTTCTAGGGACACTCCACATGCAACTAATGAAAAACTGTTTTTT. Its translation is CAGSRDTPHATNEKLFF.

J is TRBJ2-2 and V is TRBV28; TRBD1 or TRBD2 may be the D gene (5 bases each). Looked up from germline, CDR1 is MDHEN and CDR2 is SYDVKM. Trimming left V 9 bases short and J 7 bases short, with 18 bases between. The CDR3 has 14 residues. Here the CDR3 reads CARRGGRRGGELFF. The CDR3 region has the DNA TGTGCCAGGAGGGGCGGGCGGCGCGGCGGGGAGCTGTTTTTT. Drawing the rest from reference TRBV28 and TRBJ2-2, the complete variable domain is DVKVTQSSRYLVKRTGEKVFLECVQDMDHENMFWYRQDPGLGLRLIYFSYDVKMKEKGDIPEGYSVSREKKERFSLILESASTNQTSMYLCARRGGRRGGELFFGEGSRLTVL.

At least ten counts were recorded for this clonotype. The chain uses TRBV9 and TRBJ2-1; TRBD1 might be the D (6 bases). V was clipped by 0 bases and J by 7 bases, with 23 bases between them. This CDR3 contains 18 residues. CDR1 is SGDLS, CDR2 YYNGEE, per germline. The CDR3 protein is CASSVGGRAISQGNEQFF. The DNA of the CDR3 is TGTGCCAGCAGCGTAGGGGGGCGGGCGATATCGCAGGGGAATGAGCAGTTCTTC.

This clonotype was picked up many times. This rearrangement joins TRBV6-1 to TRBJ2-6; possibly TRBD2 for D (5 bases). Germline V CDR1 and CDR2: MNHNS, SASEGT. CDR3 length: 16 residues. Trimming removed 9 bases at V and 0 bases at J, with 15 bases between. CDR3 sequence reads: CASKTDRGSGANVLTF. The CDR3 bases are TGTGCCAGTAAGACGGACCGGGGCTCTGGGGCCAACGTCCTGACTTTC.

At least ten counts were recorded for this clonotype. The chain is built from TRBV28 and TRBJ2-7; TRBD1 matches at 8 bases. The CDR3 is 16 residues long. The ends lost 3 bases at V and 2 bases at J; junction bases unmatched: 9. CDR1 is MDHEN and CDR2 is SYDVKM in the germline V gene. The CDR3 loop reads CASSFEDREAPYEQYF. CDR3 DNA: TGTGCCAGCAGTTTCGAGGACAGGGAGGCCCCCTACGAGCAGTACTTC.

This clonotype was detected ten times or more. The V gene is TRBV3-1, the J gene TRBJ2-1; possibly TRBD2 for D (5 bases). CDR3 length equals 16 residues. Trimming removed 3 bases at V and 0 bases at J, with 12 bases between. The germline CDR1 and CDR2 sequences are LGHDT and YNNKEL (reference sequence). The DNA of the CDR3 is TGTGCCAGCAGCCAGGAGGACCCGCTCTCCTACAATGAGCAGTTCTTC. Amino acid sequence: CASSQEDPLSYNEQFF.

The chain links TRBV25-1 to TRBJ2-5, with 11 nucleotides matching TRBD1. CDR3 length: 17 amino acids. After removal of 4 bases from V and 1 base from J, the junction contained 8 bases not matched to a gene. Germline CDR1 is MGHDK and CDR2 is SYGVNS. The CDR3: CASSGGAGQGGQETQYF. In DNA form, the CDR3 reads TGTGCCAGCAGTGGAGGGGCGGGACAGGGGGGCCAAGAGACCCAGTACTTC.

The chain recombines TRBV19 with TRBJ1-5; D uncertain. Germline loops: CDR1 LNHDA, CDR2 SQIVND (reference sequence). Trimming took 2 bases from V and 1 from J, leaving 9 bases between them. The CDR3 is 15 amino acids. The CDR3 protein is CASSITVTSNQPQHF. CDR3 bases: TGTGCCAGTAGTATAACAGTTACCAGCAATCAGCCCCAGCATTTT.

This clonotype was seen at least ten times. DNA for the CDR3: TGTGCCAGCAGCAAACGGACTAGCGGCAGTTACAATGAGCAGTTCTTC. Amino acid sequence: CASSKRTSGSYNEQFF. The chain couples TRBV11-2 to TRBJ2-1; TRBD2 matches 10 bases. CDR1 is SGHAT and CDR2 is FQNNGV in the germline V gene. V was clipped by 5 bases and J by 4 bases; unmatched bases: 8. The length of the CDR3 is 16 residues.